These 21 T cell receptor beta chains were sequenced from one sample in a study of blood T cell repertoires in COVID-19. Produced via immunoSEQ multiplex PCR; TCRdb's table is partial and in-frame only. The sample has about 290,000 clones, around four fifths seen once. The sequencing input was peripheral blood. These receptors originate from a woman between 45 and 60 years old with active or convalescent COVID-19.

The gene calls are TRBV19 and TRBJ2-1, with 9 bases lining up with TRBD2. The CDR3 extends over 17 amino acids. From germline, CDR1 is LNHDA and CDR2 SQIVND (reference sequence). V was clipped by 3 bases and J by 2 bases; unmatched bases: 8. The CDR3 is CASSIPPLAGTYNEQFF. CDR3 DNA: TGTGCCAGTAGTATTCCCCCTCTAGCGGGAACCTACAATGAGCAGTTCTTC.

This chain links TRBV12-5 with TRBJ1-5; 8 bases line up with TRBD1. J gave up 3 bases and V 3 bases, and 10 bases lay outside the gene matches. The germline V gene has CDR1 LGHNT and CDR2 FRNRAP. This CDR3 has 17 amino acids. The CDR3 protein is CASGFNVGQGYNQPQHF. In nucleotides, the CDR3 is TGTGCTAGTGGTTTCAACGTCGGACAGGGATACAATCAGCCCCAGCATTTT. Drawing the rest from reference TRBV12-5 and TRBJ1-5, the complete variable domain is DARVTQTPRHKVTEMGQEVTMRCQPILGHNTVFWYRQTMMQGLELLAYFRNRAPLDDSGMPKDRFSAEMPDATLATLKIQPSEPRDSAVYFCASGFNVGQGYNQPQHFGDGTRLSIL.

V gene TRBV5-5 combines with J gene TRBJ2-7, with TRBD2 matching 13 bases. CDR1 is SGHKS, CDR2 YYEKEE, per germline (reference sequence). CDR3 length: 17 amino acids. With 0 bases clipped from V and 4 bases from J, the junction kept 7 bases outside the gene matches. The CDR3 DNA sequence: TGTGCCAGCAGCTTGGAGACTAGCGGGAGGAACCTTTACGAGCAGTACTTC. The encoded protein is CASSLETSGRNLYEQYF.

CDR3 sequence (DNA): TGTGCCAGCAGCCCAGACGCTAGCGGGAGGAGGGTAACAGATACGCAGTATTTT. It translates to CASSPDASGRRVTDTQYF. The chain couples TRBV9 to TRBJ2-3; 11 bases match TRBD2. Germline V CDR1 and CDR2: SGDLS, YYNGEE. This CDR3 spans 18 amino acids. Unmatched junction bases numbered 13, after V lost 4 bases and J lost 3 bases.

The CDR3 is CSGRRGMNTGELFF. CDR3 nucleotides: TGCAGCGGGAGGAGGGGTATGAACACCGGGGAGCTGTTTTTT. V and J are TRBV29-1 and TRBJ2-2; a weak D match, TRBD2 (6 bases). Looked up from germline, CDR1 is SQVTM and CDR2 is ANQGSEA. Trimming removed 7 bases at V and 1 base at J, with 13 bases between. This CDR3 spans 14 amino acids.

The chain combines TRBV12-3 or TRBV12-4 with TRBJ2-7; a weak D match, TRBD2 (6 bases). With 6 bases removed from V and 5 bases from J, the gap between germline ends came to 14 bases. The CDR3 loop spans 13 amino acids. The CDR3, as DNA: TGTGCCAGCAGAGGCGGCGGGGATGACGAGCAGTACTTC. It yields the protein CASRGGGDDEQYF.

This clone appeared a few times. The chain employs TRBV6-5 and TRBJ2-2; 8 bases map to TRBD1. The CDR3 runs to 14 residues. Germline lookup yields CDR1 MNHEY and CDR2 SVGAGI. V was clipped by 8 bases and J by 3 bases; unmatched bases: 5. The CDR3 region is CASGQGRYTGELFF. The DNA for the CDR3 is TGTGCCAGCGGACAGGGCAGGTACACCGGGGAGCTGTTTTTT.

V is TRBV24-1 and J is TRBJ2-3; D gene ambiguous. This CDR3 comprises 13 residues. Germline lookup yields CDR1 KGHDR and CDR2 SFDVKD. The ends were cut back, 2 bases at V and 4 bases at J, with 6 bases in the middle. The CDR3 loop reads CATSDWAADTQYF. In DNA, the CDR3 is TGTGCCACCAGTGATTGGGCAGCAGATACGCAGTATTTT.

This clone was counted a single time. The CDR3 spells CASSKGNSNSPLHF. The CDR3 nucleotides are TGTGCCAGTAGTAAAGGAAACAGTAATTCACCCCTCCACTTT. The genes are TRBV19 and TRBJ1-6, with D hard to call. The CDR3 sequence is 14 residues long. V dropped 4 bases and J dropped 6 bases, with 10 bases sitting between them. Germline CDR1 and CDR2: LNHDA and SQIVND (reference sequence).

The chain employs TRBV7-9 and TRBJ1-1, with 7 bases that match TRBD1. V lost 5 bases and J lost 10; bases outside the gene matches: 10. Germline lookup yields CDR1 SEHNR and CDR2 FQNEAQ (reference sequence). The CDR3 extends over 13 amino acids. The CDR3 here is CASSVTGDGVAFF. In nucleotides, the CDR3 is TGTGCCAGCAGCGTAACAGGGGATGGGGTAGCTTTCTTT.

CDR3 region: CASSDGLNSPLHF. As DNA, the CDR3 is TGTGCCAGTAGTGACGGACTTAATTCACCCCTCCACTTT. The rearrangement links TRBV19 to TRBJ1-6; no firm D call. The CDR3 runs to 13 residues. Germline V CDR1 and CDR2: LNHDA, SQIVND (reference sequence). Trimming stripped 5 bases from V and 6 bases from J, with 8 bases between.

V and J are TRBV27 and TRBJ2-1; 11 nucleotides line up with TRBD2. CDR3 length: 16 residues. V shed 1 base and J 5 bases; nucleotides not matched to a gene: 4. Germline V gives CDR1 MNHEY, CDR2 SMNVEV (reference sequence). DNA for the CDR3: TGTGCCAGCAGTTTATTGGGACTAGCGGTTCACAATGAGCAGTTCTTC. Its translation: CASSLLGLAVHNEQFF.

The genes are TRBV6-2 or TRBV6-3 and TRBJ1-5, with 10 positions matching TRBD1. CDR1 MNHEY and CDR2 SVGEGT come from the germline V gene. There are 20 residues in the CDR3. V lost 0 bases and J lost 4; bases outside the gene matches: 15. The DNA of the CDR3 is TGTGCCAGCAGTTACTCGAGAGGGACAGGGGACGGGAGATGGAATCAGCCCCAGCATTTT. This translates into CASSYSRGTGDGRWNQPQHF.

The chain recombines TRBV30 with TRBJ2-2, with TRBD1 matching 10 bases. The CDR3 has 14 residues. Germline V gene lookup returns CDR1 GTSNPN and CDR2 SVGIG (reference sequence). Trimming cost V 4 bases and J 7 bases; bases outside gene matches: 6. Written as DNA, the CDR3 is TGTGCCTGGAAGGACAGGGGGTCCGACGGGGAGCTGTTTTTT. It yields the protein CAWKDRGSDGELFF.

V gene TRBV3-1 (or the pseudogene TRBV3-2) combines with J gene TRBJ2-1, with 10 bases fitting TRBD1. Trimming at V came to 4 bases and at J to 2 bases, leaving 8 bases not matched to a gene. The CDR3 spans 17 residues. Germline CDR1 is LGHDT and CDR2 is YNNKEL (reference sequence). In nucleotides, the CDR3 is TGTGCCAGCAGCCCAATGACAGGGGGCGGCCCCTACAATGAGCAGTTCTTC. This gives the protein CASSPMTGGGPYNEQFF.

The chain is built from TRBV25-1 and TRBJ1-1; no firm D call. V lost 6 bases, J lost 5 bases, and 10 bases lay in between. The CDR3 consists of 12 residues. Germline lookup yields CDR1 MGHDK and CDR2 SYGVNS. The chain's CDR3 is CASRFGGTEAFF. Written as DNA, the CDR3 is TGTGCCAGCAGGTTCGGCGGAACTGAAGCTTTCTTT.

The chain links TRBV9 to TRBJ2-1, with 12 bases identical to TRBD2. The V gene's germline CDR1 is SGDLS and CDR2 YYNGEE. The trim removed 4 bases at V and 8 bases at J, leaving 13 bases unmatched. The CDR3 loop spans 17 amino acids. Here the CDR3 reads CASSPHLLAGGRDEQFF. In nucleotides, the CDR3 is TGTGCCAGCAGCCCCCACCTCCTAGCGGGAGGGCGCGATGAGCAGTTCTTC.

The chain has TRBV28 and TRBJ1-2; maybe TRBD1 (5 bases). This CDR3 spans 16 amino acids. V was trimmed by 5 bases and J by 2 bases, leaving 18 bases between them. Germline-derived CDR1 and CDR2 are MDHEN and SYDVKM. CDR3 sequence: CASSAVAIDSNYGYTF. The CDR3 DNA reads as TGTGCCAGCAGTGCAGTGGCCATAGACAGCAACTATGGCTACACCTTC.

This clone showed up just a few times. The chain recombines TRBV5-6 with TRBJ2-7, with 7 bases fitting TRBD2. Germline-derived CDR1 and CDR2 are SGHDT and YYEEEE. V lost 0 bases, J lost 7 bases, and 4 bases stayed unmatched. CDR3 length: 13 amino acids. The CDR3 region is CASSLAGGEEQYF. The CDR3 DNA is TGTGCCAGCAGCTTGGCGGGGGGTGAGGAGCAGTACTTC.

This chain connects TRBV11-2 to TRBJ1-3; D is unclear. CDR3 length equals 16 residues. The germline gives CDR1 SGHAT, CDR2 FQNNGV. The ends were cut back, 6 bases at V and 0 bases at J, with 15 bases in the middle. CDR3 bases: TGTGCCAGCAGGCGGCTCCAGCAGCACTCTGGAAACACCATATATTTT. Translation gives CASRRLQQHSGNTIYF.

The chain uses TRBV7-9 and TRBJ2-3; D is undetermined. Between the trimmed V and J ends, which lost 5 bases and 2 bases, there was a span of 14 bases. CDR3 length equals 15 residues. Germline lookup yields CDR1 SEHNR and CDR2 FQNEAQ (reference sequence). CDR3 residues: CASSGPVKFTDTQYF. CDR3 sequence (DNA): TGTGCCAGCAGCGGTCCAGTAAAATTCACAGATACGCAGTATTTT.